The clone carrying this T cell receptor beta chain has a handful of counts. The antigen remains undetermined. These data originate in a study of cytomegalovirus exposure and HLA in healthy donors. As for the study in general: The 95 to 150 validation repertoires used a platform that matched the one used for the 600 to 700 first-cohort repertoires, as a later analysis reported.

The repertoire was sequenced with immunoSEQ multiplex PCR; TCRdb's copy has only in-frame clones and lacks some. The top ten hold just under 30% of the sample, which has roughly 150,000 clones, about 80% seen once. The study, taken as a whole, reports: According to the study, 150 to 200 TCR beta chains were cytomegalovirus-associated. Rare TCR sequences predominated, though certain public TCRs were found in many donors. Accounts indicate the classifier identified cytomegalovirus status with strong specificity and sensitivity.

Looked up from germline, CDR1 is SGHTA and CDR2 is FQGTGA. This CDR3 contains 12 residues. The rearrangement links TRBV7-3 to TRBJ1-5; weak D call: TRBD1 (5 bases). The TCR was taken from a man aged 25 to 45 in good health and CMV-seropositive. Sequences were obtained from PBMCs. CDR3 nucleotide sequence: TGTGCTGGGGGGAAGGGCAATCAGCCCCAGCATTTT. Protein: CAGGKGNQPQHF.